A single sample is the source of the 10 T cell receptor beta chains below, sequenced in a study of OX40 agonist ivuxolimab in advanced cancers. Data came from immunoSEQ multiplex PCR; TCRdb stores just in-frame clones and leaves some out. Here the sample spans fewer than 100,000 clones, nearly 90% being singletons. Specimen: CD4+ or CD8+ T cells sorted from blood, collected in a trial of the OX40 agonist ivuxolimab. The receptors derive from an adult with an advanced solid tumor such as melanoma, head and neck, liver or kidney cancer.

This sequence joins TRBV16 and TRBJ2-1, with 8 bases identical to TRBD2. CDR3 size: 16 residues. Germline assignment: CDR1 KGHSY and CDR2 FQNENV. V was clipped by 5 bases and J by 7 bases; unmatched bases: 13. DNA of the CDR3: TGTGCCAGCAGCGATCCGGGACTAGACTTGGGTAATGAGCAGTTCTTC. Amino acids: CASSDPGLDLGNEQFF.

This chain joins TRBV7-9 and TRBJ2-2, with unresolved D. Trimming stripped 2 bases from V and 4 bases from J, with 11 bases between. Germline-derived CDR1 and CDR2 are SEHNR and FQNEAQ (reference sequence). There are 15 residues in the CDR3. Written as DNA, the CDR3 is TGTGCCAGCAGCTTACAAGCACGCCGCACCGGGGAGCTGTTTTTT. Protein product: CASSLQARRTGELFF.

This sequence joins TRBV2 and TRBJ2-7; D unclear. The germline gives CDR1 SNHLY, CDR2 FYNNEI. The CDR3 runs 12 residues. V gave up 2 bases and J gave up 6 bases, with 8 bases separating them. The CDR3 sequence is CASSEMYLEQYF. The DNA for the CDR3 is TGTGCCAGCAGTGAAATGTATCTCGAGCAGTACTTC.

The rearrangement links TRBV27 to TRBJ1-2; D gene unclear. V lost 6 bases and J 2 bases, leaving 19 bases between the germline ends. This CDR3 is 16 amino acids long. Germline V gene data show CDR1 as MNHEY and CDR2 as SMNVEV (reference sequence). The CDR3 spells CASSSIYREGNYGYTF. Written as DNA, the CDR3 is TGTGCCAGCAGCTCGATCTACCGTGAGGGAAACTATGGCTACACCTTC.

The CDR3 sequence is CASSLDRTNEKLFF. CDR3 DNA sequence: TGTGCCAGCAGCTTAGACAGGACTAATGAAAAACTGTTTTTT. The V gene is TRBV7-8, the J gene TRBJ1-4; D is possibly TRBD1 (5 bases). This CDR3 has 14 residues. The ends were cut back, 1 base at V and 2 bases at J, with 5 bases in the middle. The germline V gene has CDR1 SGHVS and CDR2 FQNEAQ. Looking up the rest from reference TRBV7-8 and TRBJ1-4 gives the full variable domain: GAGVSQSPRYKVAKRGQDVALRCDPISGHVSLFWYQQALGQGPEFLTYFQNEAQLDKSGLPSDRFFAERPEGSVSTLKIQRTQQEDSAVYLCASSLDRTNEKLFFGSGTQLSVL.

This clone has more than one count but fewer than ten. The chain joins TRBV19 to TRBJ2-7, with TRBD1 matching over 7 bases. With V trimmed by 5 bases and J by 4 bases, 14 bases remained unmatched. Germline CDR1 LNHDA, CDR2 SQIVND (reference sequence). The length of the CDR3 is 16 residues. CDR3 in DNA: TGTGCCAGTAGTCGCCAAGGGGGCGACTCCCCATACGAGCAGTACTTC. Translating it yields CASSRQGGDSPYEQYF.

The chain combines TRBV2 with TRBJ1-5; D may be TRBD1 (5 bases). The CDR3 runs 13 residues. Trimming removed 11 bases at V and 8 bases at J, with 19 bases between. Germline V CDR1 and CDR2: SNHLY, FYNNEI. The CDR3 nucleotides are TGTGCCTCGAAGGGGACGGGGGTTGAGCCCCAGCATTTT. This translates into CASKGTGVEPQHF.

The J gene is TRBJ1-6, the V gene TRBV25-1; D may be TRBD1 (6 bases). V lost 6 bases, J lost 7 bases, and 13 bases lay in between. Germline V lookup: CDR1 MGHDK, CDR2 SYGVNS. The CDR3 has 14 residues. The CDR3 spells CASRDSLPNSPLHF. The DNA of the CDR3 is TGTGCCAGCAGGGACAGTTTGCCCAATTCACCCCTCCACTTT.

The CDR3 spells CASSPQGGEDTQYF. The DNA of the CDR3 is TGTGCCAGCAGCCCCCAAGGGGGAGAAGATACGCAGTATTTT. The V call is TRBV7-9, the J call TRBJ2-3; perhaps TRBD1 as D (6 bases). The CDR3 is 14 residues long. The V end lost 5 bases, the J end lost 5 bases, and 14 bases lay between the germline ends. The V gene's germline CDR1 is SEHNR and CDR2 FQNEAQ (reference sequence).

This chain links TRBV7-6 with TRBJ2-2; possibly TRBD1 for D (7 bases). Germline CDR1 is SGHVS and CDR2 is FNYEAQ. Trimming stripped 5 bases from V and 0 bases from J, with 13 bases between. This CDR3 region has 16 residues. The CDR3 nucleotides are TGTGCCAGCAGCCCCCAGGGGGGAACGAACACCGGGGAGCTGTTTTTT. It yields the protein CASSPQGGTNTGELFF.